Shown below are 28 T cell receptor beta chains from a single sample sequenced in a study of shared clonotypes between healthy human individuals. Profiling relied on immunoSEQ multiplex PCR, and the TCRdb table lists in-frame clones only, not all of them. The data hold millions of clones, with about 92% observed a single time. Sequenced input: naive CD4+ T cells sorted from blood. Subset given: CD45RA+ positively selected. These TCRs come from a man younger than 35 in good health.

The chain has TRBV9 and TRBJ2-2; D may correspond to TRBD1 or TRBD2 (6 bases each). Germline V gene data show CDR1 as SGDLS and CDR2 as YYNGEE. The CDR3 sequence is 14 residues long. V gave up 1 base and J gave up 5 bases, with 9 bases separating them. CDR3: CASSVQGRTGELFF. The CDR3, as DNA: TGTGCCAGCAGCGTACAGGGGAGGACCGGGGAGCTGTTTTTT.

This clone was detected only once. The same CDR3 also results from other DNA sequences found in this sample. This chain joins TRBV6-5 and TRBJ2-7; TRBD2 agrees at 8 bases. There are 14 residues in the CDR3. The junction had 5 bases not matched to a gene; V was cut back by 6 bases and J by 1 base. Per germline, CDR1 MNHEY and CDR2 SVGAGI. CDR3 protein: CASSGLAGSYEQYF. DNA of the CDR3: TGTGCCAGCAGCGGACTAGCTGGGTCCTACGAGCAGTACTTC.

The chain joins TRBV29-1 to TRBJ2-7; D gene ambiguous. The CDR3 has 12 amino acids. The ends were cut back, 4 bases at V and 4 bases at J, with 11 bases in the middle. Germline-derived CDR1 and CDR2 are SQVTM and ANQGSEA. The CDR3 is CSVVSGVYEQYF. The CDR3 DNA reads TGCAGCGTTGTTTCTGGGGTTTACGAGCAGTACTTC.

This clone was seen only a few times. This chain joins TRBV9 and TRBJ1-5; maybe TRBD1 (5 bases). The CDR3 is 13 amino acids. Germline CDR1 SGDLS, CDR2 YYNGEE. Trimming shortened V by 0 bases and J by 6 bases, and 7 bases separated the two germline ends. CDR3 nucleotides: TGTGCCAGCAGCGTAGAAGGGGTTCAGCCCCAGCATTTT. Protein product: CASSVEGVQPQHF.

This rearrangement joins TRBV30 to TRBJ2-6, with TRBD1 as a possible D gene (6 bases). The length of the CDR3 is 15 residues. Germline V gene sequence: CDR1 GTSNPN, CDR2 SVGIG (reference sequence). The germline V and J ends were trimmed by 4 bases and 0 bases, with 10 bases remaining between them. In DNA form, the CDR3 reads TGTGCCTGGAAGGGGGAAAGCTCTGGGGCCAACGTCCTGACTTTC. Amino acids: CAWKGESSGANVLTF.

The chain carries TRBV2 and TRBJ2-3; D gene ambiguous. CDR3 size: 13 residues. The germline V and J ends were trimmed by 7 bases and 4 bases, with 12 bases remaining between them. Germline CDR1 and CDR2: SNHLY and FYNNEI. The CDR3 nucleotides read TGTGCCAGCATCACCCACTCATCAGATACGCAGTATTTT. It codes for CASITHSSDTQYF.

On this clone: The sample holds other DNA sequences that translate to the same CDR3. This chain joins TRBV9 and TRBJ2-5; 11 bases are a match to TRBD2. Germline V CDR1 and CDR2: SGDLS, YYNGEE. This CDR3 has 16 amino acids. After removal of 0 bases from V and 2 bases from J, the junction contained 3 bases not matched to a gene. The CDR3 protein is CASSVGLAGSQETQYF. The CDR3 coding sequence is TGTGCCAGCAGCGTAGGACTAGCGGGGAGTCAAGAGACCCAGTACTTC.

This CDR3 reads CASSPSLRGVATDTQYF. The CDR3 DNA sequence: TGTGCCAGCTCACCATCTCTCAGGGGGGTTGCAACAGATACGCAGTATTTT. V is TRBV18 and J is TRBJ2-3; TRBD1 is a possible D gene (7 bases). Germline V gene lookup returns CDR1 KGHSH and CDR2 LQKENI. This CDR3 has 17 residues. V lost 2 bases, J lost 3 bases, and 18 bases lay in between.

This clone occurred a few times. The chain has TRBV6-4 and TRBJ2-5, with D perhaps matching TRBD2 (5 bases). There are 13 residues in the CDR3. Trimming removed 3 bases from V and 5 bases from J, with 10 bases in between. Germline V gene data show CDR1 as MRHNA and CDR2 as SNTAGT. CDR3 region: CASSESGYETQYF. The DNA for the CDR3 is TGTGCCAGCAGTGAATCGGGGTATGAGACCCAGTACTTC.

This rearrangement joins TRBV18 to TRBJ1-1; 11 nucleotides align to TRBD1. J gave up 10 bases and V 6 bases, and 1 base lay outside the gene matches. The germline V gene has CDR1 KGHSH and CDR2 LQKENI. The CDR3 totals 11 residues. CDR3 sequence reads: CASSGQGAAFF. CDR3 DNA sequence: TGTGCCAGCTCCGGACAGGGGGCAGCTTTCTTT.

The chain employs TRBV28 and TRBJ2-5; D possibly corresponds to TRBD2 (6 bases). Germline V CDR1 and CDR2: MDHEN, SYDVKM. Trimming left V 4 bases short and J 5 bases short, with 8 bases between. The CDR3 has 12 residues. This CDR3 reads CASSSLAETQYF. The CDR3 bases are TGTGCCAGCAGTTCTCTAGCGGAGACCCAGTACTTC.

The rearrangement links TRBV30 to TRBJ1-2, with 9 bases matching TRBD1. Looked up from germline, CDR1 is GTSNPN and CDR2 is SVGIG (reference sequence). This CDR3 is 14 amino acids long. Germline trimming cut 2 bases from V and 5 bases from J; bases unmatched to any gene: 6. Here the CDR3 reads CAWSTDRGGYGYTF. In nucleotides, the CDR3 is TGTGCCTGGAGTACGGACAGGGGTGGGTATGGCTACACCTTC.

This clone was detected only once. The chain couples TRBV12-5 to TRBJ2-7; tentatively, D is TRBD2 (5 bases). This CDR3 region has 15 residues. Looked up from germline, CDR1 is LGHNT and CDR2 is FRNRAP. V dropped 7 bases and J dropped 1 base, with 17 bases sitting between them. The CDR3 loop is CASAPQAGASYEQYF. CDR3 nucleotide sequence: TGTGCTAGTGCCCCTCAGGCGGGTGCTTCCTACGAGCAGTACTTC.

This clone was detected only once. The chain carries TRBV19 and TRBJ2-1; 13 positions match TRBD2. The CDR3 extends over 14 amino acids. Germline CDR1 is LNHDA and CDR2 is SQIVND (reference sequence). V lost 5 bases and J lost 6; bases outside the gene matches: 1. CDR3 bases: TGTGCCAGTAGTGGGACTAGCGGGACCAATGAGCAGTTCTTC. It yields the protein CASSGTSGTNEQFF.

The chain uses TRBV7-2 and TRBJ1-3; 8 bases are shared with TRBD1. The V segment lost 2 bases and the J segment 0 bases; nucleotides outside the gene matches: 3. Per the germline V gene, CDR1 is SGHTA and CDR2 is FQGNSA. This CDR3 comprises 16 residues. The CDR3 is CASSLQGALSGNTIYF. DNA of the CDR3: TGTGCCAGCAGCTTACAGGGGGCCCTCTCTGGAAACACCATATATTTT.

The chain uses TRBV29-1 and TRBJ2-7; D unclear. CDR1 and CDR2 (germline): SQVTM, ANQGSEA. Between the trimmed V and J ends, which lost 4 bases and 6 bases, there was a span of 10 bases. The CDR3 runs 11 residues. The CDR3 sequence: CSVGSTVEQYF. The DNA for the CDR3 is TGCAGCGTTGGATCCACGGTCGAGCAGTACTTC.

The V call is TRBV4-3, the J call TRBJ1-6; D is unclear. This CDR3 has 16 amino acids. Germline assignment: CDR1 LGHNA and CDR2 YSLEER. Trimming removed 0 bases from V and 3 bases from J, with 9 bases in between. In DNA, the CDR3 is TGCGCCAGCAGCCAAGAGTCAGCAGTCTATAATTCACCCCTCCACTTT. This gives the protein CASSQESAVYNSPLHF.

The V and J genes are TRBV30 and TRBJ1-5; TRBD1 might be the D (5 bases). This CDR3 has 13 amino acids. Germline CDR1 GTSNPN, CDR2 SVGIG (reference sequence). Trimming took 5 bases from V and 3 from J, leaving 11 bases between them. For the CDR3, the DNA is TGTGCCTGGGAAGCAGGGACCAATCAGCCCCAGCATTTT. It codes for CAWEAGTNQPQHF.

The chain employs TRBV7-8 and TRBJ2-3, with a possible D match to TRBD1 (5 bases). This CDR3 contains 14 residues. The V gene's germline CDR1 is SGHVS and CDR2 FQNEAQ. Trimming left V 5 bases short and J 5 bases short, with 14 bases between. The chain's CDR3 is CASSARQLGDTQYF. CDR3 nucleotide sequence: TGTGCCAGCAGCGCCCGACAGCTGGGAGATACGCAGTATTTT.

V gene TRBV27 combines with J gene TRBJ2-7, with D tentatively TRBD1 or TRBD2 (5 bases each). In germline, CDR1 is MNHEY, CDR2 SMNVEV (reference sequence). CDR3 size: 16 residues. Trimming left V 3 bases short and J 0 bases short, with 15 bases between. DNA for the CDR3: TGTGCCAGCAGTTTTGTACCCCCTGGGACCTCCTACGAGCAGTACTTC. Translation gives CASSFVPPGTSYEQYF.

The rearrangement joins TRBV28 to TRBJ2-2; 7 nucleotides agree with TRBD2. Germline CDR1 MDHEN, CDR2 SYDVKM. The CDR3 totals 17 residues. The J segment lost 6 bases and the V segment lost 3 bases, leaving 13 bases of the junction unmatched. CDR3 coding DNA: TGTGCCAGCAGTTTTGGTCGGGGAGGGTCTTCTCCCGGGGAGCTGTTTTTT. Protein: CASSFGRGGSSPGELFF.

CDR3 residues: CASQDRVGTDTQYF. The CDR3 bases are TGTGCCAGCCAGGACAGGGTGGGTACAGATACGCAGTATTTT. This rearrangement joins TRBV5-4 to TRBJ2-3; 8 bases map to TRBD1. The trim removed 7 bases at V and 3 bases at J, leaving 7 bases unmatched. This CDR3 has 14 residues. Germline loops: CDR1 SGHNT, CDR2 YYREEE (reference sequence).

The chain carries TRBV19 and TRBJ1-4, with D perhaps matching TRBD1 (6 bases). The CDR3 is made up of 15 amino acids. The V gene's germline CDR1 is LNHDA and CDR2 SQIVND (reference sequence). V lost 4 bases to trimming and J lost 5 bases, with 14 bases between them. This chain's CDR3 is CASSTIQGRNEKLFF. In DNA, the CDR3 is TGTGCCAGTAGTACGATACAGGGCCGGAATGAAAAACTGTTTTTT.

This chain uses TRBV9 with TRBJ2-3; D not resolved. The CDR3 runs 15 residues. Germline loops: CDR1 SGDLS, CDR2 YYNGEE. The V end was cut by 0 bases, the J end by 4 bases, with 12 bases between. This chain's CDR3 is CASSVGYGGADTQYF. CDR3 bases: TGTGCCAGCAGCGTAGGCTATGGTGGAGCAGATACGCAGTATTTT.

The rearrangement links TRBV6-1 to TRBJ2-7; no firm D call. Germline CDR1 reads MNHNS; CDR2 reads SASEGT. The CDR3 totals 15 residues. V lost 2 bases to trimming and J lost 1 base, with 12 bases between them. Written as DNA, the CDR3 is TGTGCCAGCAGTGAACAGCCTGATCCGTCCTACGAGCAGTACTTC. Translation: CASSEQPDPSYEQYF.

The chain carries TRBV9 and TRBJ1-1; TRBD1 might be the D (6 bases). V was shortened by 4 bases and J by 2 bases, with 12 bases between the two germline ends. This CDR3 is 14 amino acids long. From germline, CDR1 is SGDLS and CDR2 YYNGEE. CDR3 nucleotide sequence: TGTGCCAGCAGCTCGACAGGAGCTAACACTGAAGCTTTCTTT. It codes for CASSSTGANTEAFF.

The chain carries TRBV4-1 and TRBJ2-3; tentative D call: TRBD2 (5 bases). From germline, CDR1 is MGHRA and CDR2 YSYEKL. The V end lost 1 base, the J end lost 3 bases, and 17 bases lay between the germline ends. The CDR3 runs 17 residues. The CDR3 nucleotides read TGCGCCAGCAGCCAAGTTCTGAGGGATACCTTGACAGATACGCAGTATTTT. This translates into CASSQVLRDTLTDTQYF.

This clone has only one observation. The CDR3 nucleotides read TGCAGCGTTGAGGGGACAGGGCTGCCTAGCACAGATACGCAGTATTTT. Its protein is CSVEGTGLPSTDTQYF. The genes are TRBV29-1 and TRBJ2-3, with 9 bases that match TRBD1. The CDR3 runs to 16 residues. Per germline, CDR1 SQVTM and CDR2 ANQGSEA. V lost 3 bases to trimming and J lost 0 bases; unmatched junction nucleotides: 7.